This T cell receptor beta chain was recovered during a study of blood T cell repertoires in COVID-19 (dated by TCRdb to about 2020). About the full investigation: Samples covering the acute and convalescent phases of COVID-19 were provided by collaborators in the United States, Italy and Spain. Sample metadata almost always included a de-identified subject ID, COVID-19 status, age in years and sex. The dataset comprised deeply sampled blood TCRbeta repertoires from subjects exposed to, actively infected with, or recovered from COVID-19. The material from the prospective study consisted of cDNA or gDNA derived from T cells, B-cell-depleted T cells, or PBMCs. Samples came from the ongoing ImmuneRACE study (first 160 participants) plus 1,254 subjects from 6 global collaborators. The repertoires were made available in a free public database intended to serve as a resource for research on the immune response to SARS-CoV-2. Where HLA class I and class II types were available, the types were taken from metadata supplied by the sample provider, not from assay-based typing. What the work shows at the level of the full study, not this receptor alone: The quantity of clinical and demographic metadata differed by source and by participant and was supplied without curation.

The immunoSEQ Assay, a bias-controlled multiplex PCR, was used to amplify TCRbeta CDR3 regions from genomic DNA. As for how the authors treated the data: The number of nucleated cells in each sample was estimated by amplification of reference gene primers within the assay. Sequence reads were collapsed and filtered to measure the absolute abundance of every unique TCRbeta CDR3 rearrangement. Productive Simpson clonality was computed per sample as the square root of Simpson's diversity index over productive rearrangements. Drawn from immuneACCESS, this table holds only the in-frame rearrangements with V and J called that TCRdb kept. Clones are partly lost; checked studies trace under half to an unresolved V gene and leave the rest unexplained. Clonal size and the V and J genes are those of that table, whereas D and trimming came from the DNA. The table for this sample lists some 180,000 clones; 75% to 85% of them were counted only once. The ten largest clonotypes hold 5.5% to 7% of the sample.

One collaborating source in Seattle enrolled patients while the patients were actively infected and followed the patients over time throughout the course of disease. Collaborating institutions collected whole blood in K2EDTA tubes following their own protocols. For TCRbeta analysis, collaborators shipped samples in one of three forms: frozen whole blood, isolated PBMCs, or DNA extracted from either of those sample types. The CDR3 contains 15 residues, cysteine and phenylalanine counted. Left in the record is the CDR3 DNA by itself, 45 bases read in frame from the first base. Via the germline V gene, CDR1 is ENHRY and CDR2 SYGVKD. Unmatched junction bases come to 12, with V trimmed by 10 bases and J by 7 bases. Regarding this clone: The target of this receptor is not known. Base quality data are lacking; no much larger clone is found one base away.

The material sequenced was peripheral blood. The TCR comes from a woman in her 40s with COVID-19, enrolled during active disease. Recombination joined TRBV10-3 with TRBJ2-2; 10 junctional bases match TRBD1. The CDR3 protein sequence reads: CATAGTGESGGELFF. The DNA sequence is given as TGTGCCACAGCCGGGACAGGGGAAAGCGGCGGGGAGCTGTTTTTT.